Listed here are 27 T cell receptor beta chains from one sample, sequenced in a study of blood T cell repertoires in COVID-19. Profiled with immunoSEQ multiplex PCR; TCRdb holds only in-frame clones, not every one. The data contain about 160,000 clones, 70% to 90% of them singletons. Sequencing input: peripheral blood. These receptors were collected from a man aged 40-50 years with acute or convalescent COVID-19.

A note on this clone: Other DNA sequences of this sample code for an identical CDR3. The rearrangement joins TRBV13 to TRBJ2-1, with 12 nucleotides matching TRBD2. Germline CDR1 PRHDT, CDR2 FYEKMQ (reference sequence). V trimming: 5 bases; J trimming: 6 bases; junction bases outside the gene matches: 5. The length of the CDR3 is 15 residues. CDR3 sequence reads: CASSPSGGALNEQFF. In nucleotides, the CDR3 is TGTGCCAGCAGCCCTAGCGGGGGGGCCCTCAATGAGCAGTTCTTC.

This clone was observed a few times. The chain is built from TRBV6-5 and TRBJ2-1; D is uncertain. The CDR3 consists of 11 residues. Germline V lookup: CDR1 MNHEY, CDR2 SVGAGI. V was shortened by 6 bases and J by 6 bases, with 6 bases between the two germline ends. The CDR3 protein is CASRTVNEQFF. The CDR3 nucleotides read TGTGCCAGCAGAACGGTCAATGAGCAGTTCTTC.

The gene calls are TRBV5-1 and TRBJ2-2; 9 bases fit TRBD2. The CDR3 has 15 amino acids. The germline V gene encodes CDR1 SGHRS and CDR2 YFSETQ. Germline trimming cut 5 bases from V and 2 bases from J; bases unmatched to any gene: 4. The chain's CDR3 is CASRERGDNTGELFF. CDR3 in DNA: TGCGCCAGCAGGGAGCGGGGGGACAACACCGGGGAGCTGTTTTTT.

The chain has TRBV2 and TRBJ2-6; D might be TRBD1 (5 bases). The CDR3 has 16 residues. V shed 9 bases and J shed 1 base, with 16 bases lying between them. The germline V gene has CDR1 SNHLY and CDR2 FYNNEI. CDR3 bases: TGTGCCAGTCTCTTCGACAGCCCATCTGGGGCCAACGTCCTGACTTTC. It specifies CASLFDSPSGANVLTF.

This rearrangement joins TRBV7-9 to TRBJ1-3; D gene ambiguous. The CDR3 is made up of 17 amino acids. Trimming left V 10 bases short and J 0 bases short, with 22 bases between. Germline V gene lookup returns CDR1 SEHNR and CDR2 FQNEAQ (reference sequence). The CDR3 sequence: CAIERGIATISGNTIYF. The CDR3 DNA reads as TGTGCCATCGAACGAGGGATAGCTACCATCTCTGGAAACACCATATATTTT.

The chain employs TRBV30 and TRBJ1-4, with TRBD1 matching 9 bases. After removal of 5 bases from V and 6 bases from J, the junction contained 7 bases not matched to a gene. The CDR3 is 14 amino acids. Per germline, CDR1 GTSNPN and CDR2 SVGIG (reference sequence). In DNA, the CDR3 is TGTGCCTGGGGTGGACAGGGGAAGGATGAAAAACTGTTTTTT. Translating it yields CAWGGQGKDEKLFF.

The chain has TRBV4-2 and TRBJ1-6; D call uncertain. The CDR3 sequence is 15 residues long. V lost 1 base to trimming and J lost 8 bases, with 12 bases between them. CDR1 LGHNA and CDR2 YNFKEQ come from the germline V gene. CDR3 amino acids: CASSQGVVLDSPLHF. CDR3 sequence (DNA): TGTGCCAGCAGCCAAGGAGTTGTGTTGGATTCACCCCTCCACTTT.

The chain employs TRBV7-2 and TRBJ1-2, with 12 bases fitting TRBD1. CDR1 is SGHTA, CDR2 FQGNSA, per germline. The V and J ends lost 5 bases and 7 bases, in that order; junction bases with no gene match: 5. The CDR3 spans 14 residues. The CDR3 sequence is CASSKGQGAGGYTF. CDR3 DNA sequence: TGTGCCAGCAGCAAGGGACAGGGGGCGGGTGGCTACACCTTC.

This clone was detected only once. The gene calls are TRBV29-1 and TRBJ2-1, with D maybe TRBD2 (6 bases). Germline CDR1 SQVTM, CDR2 ANQGSEA. The CDR3 sequence is 15 residues long. Trimming took off 4 bases at V and 8 bases at J, with 21 bases between the two ends. CDR3 residues: CSVVGTLTGLDEQFF. CDR3 coding DNA: TGCAGCGTTGTAGGGACCCTAACGGGACTGGATGAGCAGTTCTTC.

The V and J genes are TRBV5-1 and TRBJ1-2, with D unclear. Germline V gene sequence: CDR1 SGHRS, CDR2 YFSETQ. CDR3 length equals 15 residues. V lost 0 bases to trimming and J lost 6 bases, with 15 bases between them. The CDR3 loop reads CASSLAVGQVNGYTF. The CDR3 DNA reads TGCGCCAGCAGCTTGGCTGTAGGTCAGGTGAATGGCTACACCTTC.

The chain has TRBV5-1 and TRBJ1-3; 7 bases line up with TRBD1. This CDR3 comprises 15 residues. Trimming at V came to 4 bases and at J to 2 bases, leaving 6 bases not matched to a gene. Germline values: CDR1 SGHRS, CDR2 YFSETQ. The CDR3, as DNA: TGCGCCAGCAGCCTCGGGACAGCCACTGGAAACACCATATATTTT. Its translation: CASSLGTATGNTIYF.

The chain couples TRBV11-2 to TRBJ2-7; D is perhaps TRBD2 (6 bases). Trimming removed 1 base at V and 0 bases at J, with 10 bases between. CDR1 is SGHAT, CDR2 FQNNGV, per germline. The CDR3 length is 15 residues. CDR3 sequence: CASSLAGGPSYEQYF. The CDR3 nucleotides are TGTGCCAGCAGCTTAGCCGGGGGTCCCTCCTACGAGCAGTACTTC.

V gene TRBV19 combines with J gene TRBJ1-1; D remains ambiguous. The CDR3 covers 15 residues. V was cut by 3 bases and J by 0 bases, with 11 bases left in between. The germline V gene has CDR1 LNHDA and CDR2 SQIVND (reference sequence). The CDR3 loop reads CASSIPGTMNTEAFF. CDR3 coding DNA: TGTGCCAGTAGTATCCCCGGAACTATGAACACTGAAGCTTTCTTT. Filled out from reference TRBV19 and TRBJ1-1, the complete variable domain reads DGGITQSPKYLFRKEGQNVTLSCEQNLNHDAMYWYRQDPGQGLRLIYYSQIVNDFQKGDIAEGYSVSREKKESFPLTVTSAQKNPTAFYLCASSIPGTMNTEAFFGQGTRLTVV.

The chain is built from TRBV6-5 and TRBJ2-5; the match to TRBD2 covers 10 bases. CDR1 and CDR2 from the germline V gene are MNHEY and SVGAGI. Trimming removed 5 bases from V and 3 bases from J; junction bases left unmatched: 3. This CDR3 has 14 residues. The CDR3 sequence is CASSKLAGKETQYF. The CDR3 bases are TGTGCCAGCAGTAAACTAGCGGGGAAAGAGACCCAGTACTTC.

This clone was observed a few times. The chain joins TRBV4-3 to TRBJ1-6, with 8 bases fitting TRBD1. Germline V gives CDR1 LGHNA, CDR2 YSLEER. V lost 4 bases to trimming and J lost 8 bases; unmatched junction nucleotides: 4. The CDR3 sequence is 14 residues long. The chain's CDR3 is CASSLTTGDSPLHF. CDR3 DNA sequence: TGCGCCAGCAGCCTCACGACAGGGGATTCACCCCTCCACTTT.

This chain connects TRBV28 to TRBJ2-7; 9 bases are shared with TRBD1. CDR1 is MDHEN and CDR2 is SYDVKM in the germline V gene. The trim removed 5 bases at V and 11 bases at J, leaving 10 bases unmatched. This CDR3 contains 13 residues. CDR3 in DNA: TGTGCCAGCAGTGCCAGACCGGGACAGGGCGAGTACTTC. Protein product: CASSARPGQGEYF.

This chain connects TRBV27 to TRBJ1-2; tentative D call: TRBD1 (6 bases). Germline V gene sequence: CDR1 MNHEY, CDR2 SMNVEV (reference sequence). This CDR3 is built from 13 residues. Trimming left V 6 bases short and J 4 bases short, with 12 bases between. The chain's CDR3 is CASRIAQGYGYTF. The CDR3 DNA is TGTGCCAGCAGGATAGCACAGGGCTATGGCTACACCTTC.

The V call is TRBV19, the J call TRBJ1-5; D gene uncertain. Germline-derived CDR1 and CDR2 are LNHDA and SQIVND (reference sequence). Trimming left V 4 bases short and J 0 bases short, with 13 bases between. This CDR3 is built from 16 residues. The CDR3 protein is CASSTDTYRSNQPQHF. The CDR3 bases are TGTGCCAGTAGTACCGACACCTACCGTAGCAATCAGCCCCAGCATTTT.

The V gene is TRBV28, the J gene TRBJ2-1; 8 bases line up with TRBD2. The germline gives CDR1 MDHEN, CDR2 SYDVKM. CDR3 length: 14 amino acids. V trimming: 7 bases; J trimming: 1 base; junction bases outside the gene matches: 3. CDR3 coding DNA: TGTGCCAGCATTCGGGGGGGGTCCTACAATGAGCAGTTCTTC. Its protein product is CASIRGGSYNEQFF. The complete variable domain, with remaining parts taken from reference TRBV28 and TRBJ2-1, reads DVKVTQSSRYLVKRTGEKVFLECVQDMDHENMFWYRQDPGLGLRLIYFSYDVKMKEKGDIPEGYSVSREKKERFSLILESASTNQTSMYLCASIRGGSYNEQFFGPGTRLTVL.

The chain links TRBV6-5 to TRBJ1-1; 11 nucleotides align to TRBD1. CDR1 is MNHEY, CDR2 SVGAGI, per germline. Trimming cost V 5 bases and J 3 bases; bases outside gene matches: 5. The CDR3 totals 15 residues. The CDR3 DNA is TGTGCCAGCAGTCATATGGGACAGGGGGACACTGAAGCTTTCTTT. Amino acid sequence: CASSHMGQGDTEAFF.

This chain connects TRBV6-1 to TRBJ1-1, with D possibly being TRBD1 (5 bases). Germline V gene data show CDR1 as MNHNS and CDR2 as SASEGT. The CDR3 runs to 14 residues. Trimming cost V 3 bases and J 2 bases, with 10 bases left between them. CDR3 loop: CASSDRQLNTEAFF. As DNA, the CDR3 is TGTGCCAGCAGTGACAGACAGCTTAACACTGAAGCTTTCTTT.

The genes are TRBV30 and TRBJ1-2, with 8 bases fitting TRBD1. Germline loops: CDR1 GTSNPN, CDR2 SVGIG (reference sequence). With V trimmed by 2 bases and J by 8 bases, 13 bases remained unmatched. This CDR3 has 15 amino acids. The CDR3 coding sequence is TGTGCCTGGAGTTCACCAGGGGGCGCAATAGGAGGCTACACCTTC. This encodes CAWSSPGGAIGGYTF.

This chain uses TRBV10-3 with TRBJ1-6; D possibly corresponds to TRBD1 (6 bases). This CDR3 has 14 residues. The germline V and J ends were trimmed by 6 bases and 8 bases, with 14 bases remaining between them. Per the germline V gene, CDR1 is ENHRY and CDR2 is SYGVKD. CDR3 bases: TGTGCCATCAGCGAACAGGGAGCTCATTCACCCCTCCACTTT. The encoded protein is CAISEQGAHSPLHF.

The chain joins TRBV21-1 to TRBJ1-3; the D call of TRBD1 is as the table states it, not checked on the DNA. TRBV21-1 is a known pseudogene. The CDR3 is 16 amino acids. The CDR3 region has the DNA TGTGCCAGCAGCAAGTGTCTAGGGACAGCCGGAAACACCATATATTTT. Translation: CASSKCLGTAGNTIYF.

The rearrangement joins TRBV6-4 to TRBJ1-2, with D uncertain. V lost 11 bases and J lost 1, with 14 bases in between. The CDR3 covers 13 residues. Germline-derived CDR1 and CDR2 are MRHNA and SNTAGT. In nucleotides, the CDR3 is TGTGCCTTCCGGGGAGGGATTAACTATGGCTACACCTTC. It yields the protein CAFRGGINYGYTF.

The CDR3 sequence is CASSLEGGSPLHF. The CDR3 nucleotides read TGTGCCAGCAGCCTCGAAGGGGGTTCACCCCTCCACTTT. V usage is TRBV27 and J usage is TRBJ1-6; D is perhaps TRBD1 (6 bases). The CDR3 runs to 13 residues. Germline V gene data show CDR1 as MNHEY and CDR2 as SMNVEV (reference sequence). V dropped 6 bases and J dropped 9 bases, with 12 bases sitting between them.

This clone was observed once. Written as DNA, the CDR3 is TGTGCCTGCGAAACAGGGAATTCACCCCTCCACTTT. It is translated as CACETGNSPLHF. The chain links TRBV6-6 to TRBJ1-6, with a possible D match to TRBD1 (6 bases). In germline, CDR1 is MNHNY, CDR2 SVGAGI (reference sequence). The V end lost 11 bases, the J end lost 7 bases, and 12 bases lay between the germline ends. CDR3 length: 12 amino acids.